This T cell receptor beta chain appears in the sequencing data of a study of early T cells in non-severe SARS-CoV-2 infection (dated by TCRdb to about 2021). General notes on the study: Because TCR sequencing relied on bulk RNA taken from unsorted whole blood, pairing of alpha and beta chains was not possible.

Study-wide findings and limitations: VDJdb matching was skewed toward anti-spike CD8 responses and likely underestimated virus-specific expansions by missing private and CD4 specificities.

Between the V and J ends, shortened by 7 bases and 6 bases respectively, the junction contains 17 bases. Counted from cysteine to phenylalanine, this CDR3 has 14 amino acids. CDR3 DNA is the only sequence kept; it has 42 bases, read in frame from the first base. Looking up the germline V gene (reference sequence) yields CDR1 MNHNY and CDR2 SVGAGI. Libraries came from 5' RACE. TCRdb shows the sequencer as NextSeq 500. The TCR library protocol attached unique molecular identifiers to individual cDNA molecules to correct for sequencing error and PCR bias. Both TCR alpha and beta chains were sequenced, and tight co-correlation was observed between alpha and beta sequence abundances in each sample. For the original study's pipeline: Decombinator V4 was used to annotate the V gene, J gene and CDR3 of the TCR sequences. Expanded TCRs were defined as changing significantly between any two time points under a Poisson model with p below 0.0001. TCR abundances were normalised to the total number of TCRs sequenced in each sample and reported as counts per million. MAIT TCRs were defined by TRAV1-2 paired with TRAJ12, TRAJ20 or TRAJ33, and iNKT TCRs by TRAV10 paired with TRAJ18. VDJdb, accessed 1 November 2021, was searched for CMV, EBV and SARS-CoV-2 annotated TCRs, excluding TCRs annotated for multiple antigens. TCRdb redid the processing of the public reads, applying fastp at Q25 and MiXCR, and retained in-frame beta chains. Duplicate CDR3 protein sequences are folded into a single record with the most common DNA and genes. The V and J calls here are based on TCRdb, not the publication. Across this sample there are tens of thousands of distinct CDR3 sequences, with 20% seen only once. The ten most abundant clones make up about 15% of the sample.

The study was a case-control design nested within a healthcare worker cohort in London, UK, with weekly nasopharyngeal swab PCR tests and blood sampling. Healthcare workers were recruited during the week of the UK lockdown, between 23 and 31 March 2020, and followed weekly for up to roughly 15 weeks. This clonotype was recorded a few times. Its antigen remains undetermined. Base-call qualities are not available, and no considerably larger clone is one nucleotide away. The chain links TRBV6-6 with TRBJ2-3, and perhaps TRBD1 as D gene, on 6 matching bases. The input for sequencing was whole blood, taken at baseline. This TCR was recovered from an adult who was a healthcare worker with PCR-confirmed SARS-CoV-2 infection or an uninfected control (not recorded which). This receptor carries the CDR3 CASTHTGLADTQYF. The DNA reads TGTGCCAGCACCCACACAGGGTTGGCCGATACGCAGTATTTT.